This T cell receptor beta chain was sequenced in a study of blood T cell repertoires in COVID-19. Looking at the study overall: COVID-19 samples from acute and convalescent phases originated in the United States, Italy and Spain.

The CDR3 covers 14 residues. The germline V and J ends were trimmed by 7 bases and 6 bases, with 16 bases remaining between them. Germline V gene data show CDR1 as MNHEY and CDR2 as SVGAGI. Profiling relied on immunoSEQ multiplex PCR, and the TCRdb table lists in-frame clones only, not all of them. The repertoire holds 100,000 to 150,000 clones, with about 86% as singletons. This clonotype originated in a woman aged 50 to 60 with acute or convalescent COVID-19. V gene TRBV6-5 combines with J gene TRBJ1-5; unclear D gene. The material sequenced was peripheral blood. The CDR3 is CASNIGVLTQPQHF. The CDR3 DNA is TGTGCCAGCAATATCGGGGTCTTAACTCAGCCCCAGCATTTT.